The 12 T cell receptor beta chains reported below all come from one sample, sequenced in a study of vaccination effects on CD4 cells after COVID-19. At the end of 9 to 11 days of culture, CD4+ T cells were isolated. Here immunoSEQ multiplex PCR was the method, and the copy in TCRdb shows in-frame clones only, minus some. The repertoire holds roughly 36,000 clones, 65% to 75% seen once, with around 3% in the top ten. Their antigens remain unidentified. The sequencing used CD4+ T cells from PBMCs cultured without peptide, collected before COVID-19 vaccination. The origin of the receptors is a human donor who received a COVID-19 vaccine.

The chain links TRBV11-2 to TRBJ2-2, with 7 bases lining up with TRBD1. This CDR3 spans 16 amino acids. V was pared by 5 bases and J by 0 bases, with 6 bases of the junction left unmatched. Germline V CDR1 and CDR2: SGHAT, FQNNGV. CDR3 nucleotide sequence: TGTGCCAGCAGCCTTGGACAGGCCGCGAACACCGGGGAGCTGTTTTTT. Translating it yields CASSLGQAANTGELFF. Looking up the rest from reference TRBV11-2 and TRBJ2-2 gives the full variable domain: EAGVAQSPRYKIIEKRQSVAFWCNPISGHATLYWYQQILGQGPKLLIQFQNNGVVDDSQLPKDRFSAERLKGVDSTLKIQPAKLEDSAVYLCASSLGQAANTGELFFGEGSRLTVL.

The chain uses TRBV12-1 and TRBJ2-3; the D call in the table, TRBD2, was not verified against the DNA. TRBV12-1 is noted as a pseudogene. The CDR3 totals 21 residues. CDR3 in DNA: TGTGCCAGCAGCCCCGGGGCTAGCGGGAGGTCTTTGGGGACCTACACAGATACGCAGTATTTT. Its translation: CASSPGASGRSLGTYTDTQYF.

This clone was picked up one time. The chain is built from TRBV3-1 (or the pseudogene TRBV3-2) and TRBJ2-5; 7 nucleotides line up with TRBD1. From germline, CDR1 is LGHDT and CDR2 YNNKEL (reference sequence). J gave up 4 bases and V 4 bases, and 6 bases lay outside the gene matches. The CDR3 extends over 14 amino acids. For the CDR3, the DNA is TGTGCCAGCAGCCGAAAATCAGGGGGAGAGACCCAGTACTTC. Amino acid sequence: CASSRKSGGETQYF.

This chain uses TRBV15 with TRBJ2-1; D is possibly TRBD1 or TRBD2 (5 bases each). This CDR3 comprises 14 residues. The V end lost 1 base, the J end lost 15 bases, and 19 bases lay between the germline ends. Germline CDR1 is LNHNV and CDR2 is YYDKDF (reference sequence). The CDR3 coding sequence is TGTGCCACCAGCAGAGCTGACGGGACCATCAAAACGTTCTTC. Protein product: CATSRADGTIKTFF.

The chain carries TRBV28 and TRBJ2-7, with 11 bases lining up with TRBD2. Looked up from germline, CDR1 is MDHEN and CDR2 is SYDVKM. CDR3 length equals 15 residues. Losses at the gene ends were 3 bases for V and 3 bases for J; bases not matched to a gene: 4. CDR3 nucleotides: TGTGCCAGCAGTTTCTCCCTAGCGGGAGGCTACGAGCAGTACTTC. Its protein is CASSFSLAGGYEQYF.

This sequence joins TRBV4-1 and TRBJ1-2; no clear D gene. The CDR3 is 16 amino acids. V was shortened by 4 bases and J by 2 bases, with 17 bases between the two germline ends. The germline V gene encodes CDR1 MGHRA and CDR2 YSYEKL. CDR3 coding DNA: TGCGCCAGCAGCCTCAGAGTACAAAAAACAAACTATGGCTACACCTTC. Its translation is CASSLRVQKTNYGYTF.

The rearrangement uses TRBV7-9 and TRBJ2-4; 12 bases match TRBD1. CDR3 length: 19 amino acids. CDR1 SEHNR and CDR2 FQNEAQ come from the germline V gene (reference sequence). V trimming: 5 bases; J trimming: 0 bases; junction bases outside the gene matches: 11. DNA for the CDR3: TGTGCCAGCAGCAGTGGGACAGGGGGCAAAGGATTAGCCAAAAACATTCAGTACTTC. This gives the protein CASSSGTGGKGLAKNIQYF.

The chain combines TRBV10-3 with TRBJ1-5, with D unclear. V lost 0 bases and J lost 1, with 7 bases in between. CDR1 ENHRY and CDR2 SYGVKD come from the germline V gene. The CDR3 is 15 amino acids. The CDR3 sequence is CAISESGGSNQPQHF. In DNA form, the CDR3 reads TGTGCCATCAGTGAGTCGGGAGGGAGCAATCAGCCCCAGCATTTT.

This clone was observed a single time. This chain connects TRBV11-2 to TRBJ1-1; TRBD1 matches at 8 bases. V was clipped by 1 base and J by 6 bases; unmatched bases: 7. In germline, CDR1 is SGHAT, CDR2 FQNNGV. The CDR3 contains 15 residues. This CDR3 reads CASSLGPGQGSEAFF. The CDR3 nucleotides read TGTGCCAGCAGCTTAGGCCCCGGACAGGGCTCTGAAGCTTTCTTT.

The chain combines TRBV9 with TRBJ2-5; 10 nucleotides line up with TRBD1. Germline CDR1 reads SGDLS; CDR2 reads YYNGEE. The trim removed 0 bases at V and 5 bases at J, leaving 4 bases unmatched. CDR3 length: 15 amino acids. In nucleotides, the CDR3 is TGTGCCAGCAGCGTAGGGACAGGGGGACGGGAGACCCAGTACTTC. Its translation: CASSVGTGGRETQYF.

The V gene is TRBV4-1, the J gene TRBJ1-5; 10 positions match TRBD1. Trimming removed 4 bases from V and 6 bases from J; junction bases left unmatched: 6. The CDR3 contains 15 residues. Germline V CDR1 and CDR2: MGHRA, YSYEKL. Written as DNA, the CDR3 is TGCGCCAGCAGCCCCCGGACAGGGGGGACTCAGCCCCAGCATTTT. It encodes CASSPRTGGTQPQHF.

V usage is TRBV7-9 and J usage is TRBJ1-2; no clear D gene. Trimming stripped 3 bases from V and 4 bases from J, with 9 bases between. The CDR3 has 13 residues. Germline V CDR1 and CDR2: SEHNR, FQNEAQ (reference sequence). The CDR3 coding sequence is TGTGCCAGCAGCTTGGAGGGCGCCTATGGCTACACCTTC. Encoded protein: CASSLEGAYGYTF.